A single sample gave rise to the 12 T cell receptor beta chains below, sequenced in a study of OX40 agonist ivuxolimab in advanced cancers. Receptors were amplified or captured by the immunoSEQ multiplex PCR assay. TCRdb provides this immuneACCESS table in a form limited to in-frame rearrangements. Some clones are lacking; in checked studies, under half of them reflect an unresolved V gene, and why the rest are absent is not known. Here the sample has around 63,000 clones; approximately 89% occur a single time. 0.85% to 1.2% of the sample comes from the top ten. This sample comprised CD4+ or CD8+ T cells sorted from blood, obtained in a trial of the OX40 agonist ivuxolimab. The receptors stem from an adult with an advanced solid tumor such as melanoma, head and neck, liver or kidney cancer.

The J gene is TRBJ1-1, the V gene TRBV5-6; 7 positions agree with TRBD1. This CDR3 region has 13 residues. J was trimmed by 0 bases and V by 7 bases; bases with no gene match: 3. Germline V gene lookup returns CDR1 SGHDT and CDR2 YYEEEE. DNA for the CDR3: TGTGCCAGCTCGGGACAGCTGAACACTGAAGCTTTCTTT. This gives the protein CASSGQLNTEAFF.

The J gene is TRBJ2-1, the V gene TRBV6-6; D might be TRBD1 or TRBD2, each matching 5 bases. The germline gives CDR1 MNHNY, CDR2 SVGAGI (reference sequence). The CDR3 consists of 15 residues. V dropped 6 bases and J dropped 0 bases, with 12 bases sitting between them. The DNA for the CDR3 is TGTGCCAGCAGGGGTGGGGGTAGCTCCTACAATGAGCAGTTCTTC. It yields the protein CASRGGGSSYNEQFF.

V gene TRBV2 combines with J gene TRBJ1-5; TRBD1 is a possible D gene (6 bases). Trimming shortened V by 6 bases and J by 0 bases, and 12 bases separated the two germline ends. This CDR3 region has 15 residues. Germline loops: CDR1 SNHLY, CDR2 FYNNEI. As DNA, the CDR3 is TGTGCCAGCAGGGCGGGACACAATAGCAATCAGCCCCAGCATTTT. Protein: CASRAGHNSNQPQHF.

This clone was picked up one time. V gene TRBV5-4 combines with J gene TRBJ1-3; 12 bases are a match to TRBD1. Germline-derived CDR1 and CDR2 are SGHNT and YYREEE (reference sequence). CDR3 length equals 17 residues. Losses at the gene ends were 4 bases for V and 2 bases for J; bases not matched to a gene: 7. Written as DNA, the CDR3 is TGTGCCAGCAGCCCCACCGGGACAGGGGGCACTGGAAACACCATATATTTT. Residues: CASSPTGTGGTGNTIYF.

This chain's CDR3 is CASSPSGAQETQYF. CDR3 DNA: TGTGCCAGCAGTCCAAGCGGGGCCCAAGAGACCCAGTACTTC. The V and J genes are TRBV7-7 and TRBJ2-5; 7 positions match TRBD2. In germline, CDR1 is SSHAT, CDR2 FNYEAQ (reference sequence). The J segment lost 1 base and the V segment lost 6 bases, leaving 5 bases of the junction unmatched. CDR3 size: 14 residues.

CDR3 coding DNA: TGTGCCAGCAGTGAGAGTACGAACACTGAAGCTTTCTTT. Translation gives CASSESTNTEAFF. V and J are TRBV6-5 and TRBJ1-1; D gene uncertain. CDR3 length equals 13 residues. Germline V lookup: CDR1 MNHEY, CDR2 SVGAGI. V was shortened by 5 bases and J by 1 base, with 8 bases between the two germline ends.

The chain employs TRBV5-4 and TRBJ2-5; 14 bases are a match to TRBD2. Germline V gene data show CDR1 as SGHNT and CDR2 as YYREEE (reference sequence). The CDR3 extends over 15 amino acids. V shed 6 bases and J 6 bases; nucleotides not matched to a gene: 7. The CDR3 sequence: CASTGTSGGGKTQYF. CDR3 DNA: TGTGCCAGCACCGGGACTAGCGGGGGTGGGAAGACCCAGTACTTC. Combining the CDR3 with reference TRBV5-4 and TRBJ2-5 gives the whole variable domain ETGVTQSPTHLIKTRGQQVTLRCSSQSGHNTVSWYQQALGQGPQFIFQYYREEENGRGNFPPRFSGLQFPNYSSELNVNALELDDSALYLCASTGTSGGGKTQYFGPGTRLLVL.

The genes are TRBV7-2 and TRBJ1-2, with 10 bases fitting TRBD1. The CDR3 extends over 14 amino acids. The germline CDR1 and CDR2 sequences are SGHTA and FQGNSA. J was trimmed by 6 bases and V by 1 base; bases with no gene match: 2. CDR3 sequence: CASSLGDRGHGYTF. The DNA of the CDR3 is TGTGCCAGCAGCTTAGGGGACAGGGGTCATGGCTACACCTTC.

The chain is built from TRBV5-6 and TRBJ2-1; 7 bases align to TRBD1. Germline trimming cut 4 bases from V and 4 bases from J; bases unmatched to any gene: 8. This CDR3 spans 15 amino acids. CDR1 and CDR2 (germline): SGHDT, YYEEEE. The chain's CDR3 is CASSPRDRPYNEQFF. The CDR3 DNA reads TGTGCCAGCAGCCCCCGGGACAGACCATACAATGAGCAGTTCTTC.

This clone is a singleton in its sample. The V and J genes are TRBV30 and TRBJ2-1, with 10 bases matching TRBD1. Germline loops: CDR1 GTSNPN, CDR2 SVGIG (reference sequence). CDR3 length: 14 residues. J gave up 7 bases and V 2 bases, and 5 bases lay outside the gene matches. DNA for the CDR3: TGTGCCTGGAGTAGAGGACAGGGGGGGAATGAGCAGTTCTTC. Its protein product is CAWSRGQGGNEQFF.

The rearrangement uses TRBV18 and TRBJ1-1; D is possibly TRBD1 (5 bases). Trimming left V 3 bases short and J 8 bases short, with 13 bases between. Germline V gene sequence: CDR1 KGHSH, CDR2 LQKENI. CDR3 length: 13 amino acids. CDR3 DNA sequence: TGTGCCAGCTCACCGGGACGGCTTACCGAAGCTTTCTTT. This sequence encodes CASSPGRLTEAFF. The full variable domain, its missing parts supplied by reference TRBV18 and TRBJ1-1, is NAGVMQNPRHLVRRRGQEARLRCSPMKGHSHVYWYRQLPEEGLKFMVYLQKENIIDESGMPKERFSAEFPKEGPSILRIQQVVRGDSAAYFCASSPGRLTEAFFGQGTRLTVV.

This clone was detected only once. The chain employs TRBV6-6 and TRBJ1-2; no firm D call. The CDR3 has 13 residues. Per the germline V gene, CDR1 is MNHNY and CDR2 is SVGAGI (reference sequence). The V gene lost 5 bases and the J gene lost 2 bases, with 9 bases spanning the gap. DNA for the CDR3: TGTGCCAGCAGTAAAGAGGAGAACTATGGCTACACCTTC. It yields the protein CASSKEENYGYTF.